The clone carrying this T cell receptor beta chain was counted only a few times. Its target is not known. The sample is drawn from a study of blood T cells in healthy people across ages. Broader study findings: The unknown donor CMV status may have confounded expanded clonotype changes.

PCR was performed a second time for about 6 to 11 cycles using a sample-barcoded 5' primer and a J-beta primer mix. TCRdb re-derived calls from the 5' RACE reads in MiXCR, one entry per CDR3 protein. There are hundreds of thousands of distinct CDR3 sequences in the sample; 21% occur only once, and 3% to 4% lies in the top ten. Trimming cost V 1 base and J 5 bases, with 18 bases left between them. The CDR3 has 17 amino acids. The V gene is TRBV12-3 or TRBV12-4, the J gene TRBJ2-1, with D tentatively TRBD1 (6 bases). Sample: blood. The source is a man in his 70s in good health. For the CDR3, the DNA is TGTGCCAGCAGTTTAGGAGGGCTTGTAGGGGGAGACAATGAGCAGTTCTTC. It yields the protein CASSLGGLVGGDNEQFF.